This T cell receptor beta chain is drawn from a study of T-cell memory formation after mild COVID-19. Study-level findings and limits: Contracting clones localized mainly to CM and EM when CD4+ and mainly to EMRA when CD8+. Whether second-wave clones peaking at day 37 were SARS-CoV-2 specific went unconfirmed.

TCRdb called the 5' RACE reads again in MiXCR, with one record for every CDR3 protein. Altogether 120,000 or so distinct CDR3 sequences are present, approximately 15% being singletons, with the ten largest covering 4% to 6%. This clonotype showed up many times. Antigen unknown. The sequencing input was PBMCs or a T cell subset sorted from them (not recorded which). This sequence originates from a man younger than 35 who had mild COVID-19 (a few samples of this study predate the infection). Cell type and time point are not known.

The CDR3 loop is CASSLGQGIETGELFF. The CDR3 nucleotides are TGCGCCAGCAGCCTAGGACAGGGAATAGAGACCGGGGAGCTGTTTTTT. The genes are TRBV5-1 and TRBJ2-2, with 8 nucleotides matching TRBD1. The CDR3 covers 16 residues. Germline CDR1 and CDR2: SGHRS and YFSETQ. V was pared by 4 bases and J by 5 bases, with 10 bases of the junction left unmatched.